Here is one TCR beta chain with its context. Those who donated were healthy bone marrow donors. The sample comes from a study of cytomegalovirus exposure and HLA in healthy donors. Both 60 Vbeta primers and 13 Jbeta primers went into the PCR. TCRdb's copy holds only in-frame clones and misses some; the assay was immunoSEQ multiplex PCR. This repertoire shows roughly 160,000 clones, about 72% found once; its top ten account for over 1.1%. The origin of this receptor is a man aged 60-69 years in good health and CMV-seronegative. The sequenced sample was PBMCs.

The CDR3 sequence is CASSVSGSSYEQYF. CDR3 nucleotides: TGTGCCAGCAGTGTTTCGGGGAGCTCCTACGAGCAGTACTTC. V gene TRBV2 combines with J gene TRBJ2-7; D possibly corresponds to TRBD2 (5 bases). In germline, CDR1 is SNHLY, CDR2 FYNNEI. The V end was cut by 4 bases, the J end by 0 bases, with 10 bases between. This CDR3 contains 14 residues.